The 22 T cell receptor beta chains in this list originate from one sample, sequenced in a study of shared clonotypes between healthy human individuals. Using immunoSEQ multiplex PCR, the repertoire was profiled, and TCRdb retains in-frame clones only, with some absent. The sample records about 980,000 clones, 76% being singletons. The specimen was memory CD4+ T cells sorted from blood. Subset in this sample: CD45RA-negative fraction. The receptor set was obtained from a man aged 18 to 30 in good health.

This clone appeared a single time. The chain links TRBV6-1 to TRBJ2-7, with 7 bases identical to TRBD2. Unmatched junction bases numbered 4, after V lost 5 bases and J lost 0 bases. CDR3 length: 14 amino acids. Germline assignment: CDR1 MNHNS and CDR2 SASEGT. The CDR3, as DNA: TGTGCCAGCAGTAGGCGGGGGACCTCCTACGAGCAGTACTTC. It encodes CASSRRGTSYEQYF.

V usage is TRBV19 and J usage is TRBJ2-5, with TRBD2 identical over 15 bases. Germline CDR1 reads LNHDA; CDR2 reads SQIVND (reference sequence). The CDR3 is made up of 15 amino acids. J gave up 4 bases and V 3 bases, and 0 bases lay outside the gene matches. For the CDR3, the DNA is TGTGCCAGTAGTATGGGACTAGCGGGGGGAGAGACCCAGTACTTC. Translated, it gives CASSMGLAGGETQYF.

CDR3 in DNA: TGCGCCAGCAGCACCGGGACAGGGGGATCCCTCAATTACAATGAGCAGTTCTTC. Translating gives CASSTGTGGSLNYNEQFF. The genes are TRBV5-1 and TRBJ2-1; 11 bases align to TRBD1. The CDR3 is 18 amino acids. J gave up 4 bases and V 4 bases, and 13 bases lay outside the gene matches. CDR1 and CDR2 (germline): SGHRS, YFSETQ.

The chain links TRBV6-5 to TRBJ2-7; 8 nucleotides line up with TRBD2. The CDR3 has 13 amino acids. Per germline, CDR1 MNHEY and CDR2 SVGAGI. V lost 6 bases and J lost 6; bases outside the gene matches: 7. The CDR3 region is CASRPPGGVEQYF. The CDR3, as DNA: TGTGCCAGCAGACCCCCCGGGGGGGTCGAGCAGTACTTC.

The chain has TRBV5-6 and TRBJ1-6; tentative D call: TRBD1 (6 bases). The germline gives CDR1 SGHDT, CDR2 YYEEEE. The CDR3 is 15 residues long. V gave up 6 bases and J gave up 3 bases, with 13 bases separating them. CDR3 in amino acids: CASNIQGLYNSPLHF. As DNA, the CDR3 is TGTGCCAGCAATATACAGGGTCTCTATAATTCACCCCTCCACTTT. The whole variable domain, filled in from reference TRBV5-6 and TRBJ1-6, reads DAGVTQSPTHLIKTRGQQVTLRCSPKSGHDTVSWYQQALGQGPQFIFQYYEEEERQRGNFPDRFSGHQFPNYSSELNVNALLLGDSALYLCASNIQGLYNSPLHFGNGTRLTVT.

Of note for this clone: The same CDR3 can be traced to other DNA sequences in this sample. This rearrangement joins TRBV18 to TRBJ2-7; no clear D. Trimming took 2 bases from V and 4 from J, leaving 9 bases between them. The germline CDR1 and CDR2 sequences are KGHSH and LQKENI. The CDR3 extends over 13 amino acids. In DNA form, the CDR3 reads TGTGCCAGCTCACCATTGGCATCTTACGAGCAGTACTTC. It codes for CASSPLASYEQYF.

A single count supports this clone. This sample also contains other DNA sequences that code for the same CDR3. The chain uses TRBV5-6 and TRBJ1-5, with D unclear. From germline, CDR1 is SGHDT and CDR2 YYEEEE. The V end lost 1 base, the J end lost 2 bases, and 4 bases lay between the germline ends. The CDR3 covers 13 residues. The CDR3 DNA reads as TGTGCCAGCAGCTTGTTAGGCAATCAGCCCCAGCATTTT. This gives the protein CASSLLGNQPQHF.

The rearrangement uses TRBV5-1 and TRBJ2-7, with a weak D call TRBD2 (6 bases). Germline-derived CDR1 and CDR2 are SGHRS and YFSETQ. V was trimmed by 0 bases and J by 5 bases, leaving 15 bases between them. The CDR3 is 15 amino acids. In nucleotides, the CDR3 is TGCGCCAGCAGCTTGGCCAATGGAGGAGGGGACGAGCAGTACTTC. It is translated as CASSLANGGGDEQYF.

This clone came up once. J is TRBJ1-4 and V is TRBV7-2; D ambiguous. The CDR3 extends over 16 amino acids. V lost 0 bases to trimming and J lost 8 bases, with 16 bases between them. Germline V gene data show CDR1 as SGHTA and CDR2 as FQGNSA. CDR3 coding DNA: TGTGCCAGCAGCTTAGCGTATGGGGTCTTGGGGGAAAAACTGTTTTTT. Its protein is CASSLAYGVLGEKLFF.

The chain carries TRBV9 and TRBJ1-3; possibly TRBD1 for D (6 bases). The CDR3 totals 15 residues. The V end was cut by 4 bases, the J end by 3 bases, with 14 bases between. CDR1 is SGDLS and CDR2 is YYNGEE in the germline V gene. CDR3 bases: TGTGCCAGCAGCAGAGGGGGGGACATTGGAAACACCATATATTTT. This translates into CASSRGGDIGNTIYF.

This clone was found a few times. This chain connects TRBV5-1 to TRBJ2-7; D call uncertain. Trimming stripped 1 base from V and 2 bases from J, with 7 bases between. This CDR3 contains 13 residues. CDR1 and CDR2 from the germline V gene are SGHRS and YFSETQ. CDR3 in amino acids: CASSLNSAYEQYF. CDR3 DNA sequence: TGCGCCAGCAGCTTGAACAGCGCCTACGAGCAGTACTTC.

Details on this clone: The same CDR3 arises from other DNA sequences in this sample as well. The rearrangement links TRBV6-5 to TRBJ1-5, with no clear D. Germline V gene data show CDR1 as MNHEY and CDR2 as SVGAGI. The CDR3 has 12 amino acids. Trimming removed 5 bases at V and 0 bases at J, with 2 bases between. In nucleotides, the CDR3 is TGTGCCAGCAGTACTAGCAATCAGCCCCAGCATTTT. Translation gives CASSTSNQPQHF.

The chain links TRBV19 to TRBJ1-1; D perhaps matches TRBD1 (5 bases). V shed 10 bases and J shed 4 bases, with 13 bases lying between them. The CDR3 covers 12 residues. From germline, CDR1 is LNHDA and CDR2 SQIVND (reference sequence). The CDR3 DNA reads as TGTGCCAACCCCGGGACTGGCACTGAAGCTTTCTTT. This sequence encodes CANPGTGTEAFF.

V gene TRBV28 combines with J gene TRBJ1-2; 10 positions match TRBD1. Germline CDR1 is MDHEN and CDR2 is SYDVKM. This CDR3 region has 12 residues. V lost 6 bases and J lost 14; bases outside the gene matches: 9. The CDR3 protein is CASRPPGQGMTF. CDR3 sequence (DNA): TGTGCCAGCAGGCCGCCGGGACAGGGGATGACCTTC.

About this clone itself: Just one base apart from a much larger clone, this may be a read error. The chain has TRBV6-1 and TRBJ1-1, with a possible D match to TRBD1 (6 bases). The CDR3 is made up of 11 amino acids. With 7 bases removed from V and 4 bases from J, the gap between germline ends came to 7 bases. The germline V gene has CDR1 MNHNS and CDR2 SASEGT. The CDR3 region has the DNA TGTGCCAGCACGGGGGCCACTGAAGCTTTCTTT. Its protein is CASTGATEAFF.

The CDR3 DNA follows: TGCGCCAGCAGCCAAGATTTGGTCGGACTATCGTTTTTTGAGCAGTTCTTC. The encoded protein is CASSQDLVGLSFFEQFF. The chain combines TRBV4-1 with TRBJ2-1, with D maybe TRBD2 (6 bases). CDR3 length: 17 amino acids. CDR1 and CDR2 from the germline V gene are MGHRA and YSYEKL. Trimming left V 0 bases short and J 9 bases short, with 21 bases between.

The chain has TRBV7-2 and TRBJ2-2; TRBD2 aligns across 7 bases. From germline, CDR1 is SGHTA and CDR2 FQGNSA. The CDR3 is made up of 15 amino acids. J lost 3 bases, V lost 5 bases, and 6 bases had no gene match. CDR3 nucleotide sequence: TGTGCCAGCAGCCCGGGACTATGGGACACCGGGGAGCTGTTTTTT. It codes for CASSPGLWDTGELFF.

As concerns this clone: Without the conserved terminal phenylalanine or tryptophan, this CDR3 likely stems from a read error. The J gene is TRBJ1-2, the V gene TRBV28; D possibly corresponds to TRBD1 (5 bases). Between the trimmed V and J ends, which lost 5 bases and 8 bases, there was a span of 15 bases. The CDR3 has 13 amino acids. Looked up from germline, CDR1 is MDHEN and CDR2 is SYDVKM. The CDR3 loop reads CASSAPQDKGYTL. CDR3 in DNA: TGTGCCAGCAGTGCACCACAGGATAAGGGCTACACCCTC.

This clone was picked up a small number of times. Other nucleotide sequences from this sample produce the same CDR3. V gene TRBV7-2 combines with J gene TRBJ1-5; maybe TRBD1 (6 bases). Per the germline V gene, CDR1 is SGHTA and CDR2 is FQGNSA. The V and J ends lost 5 bases and 2 bases respectively, with 10 bases between them. CDR3 size: 14 residues. For the CDR3, the DNA is TGTGCCAGCAGCCCGGACAGCGGCAATCAGCCCCAGCATTTT. Protein product: CASSPDSGNQPQHF.

The sample holds a few counts of this clone. V and J are TRBV2 and TRBJ1-6, with D possibly matching TRBD1 (6 bases). The CDR3 has 20 residues. Germline V gives CDR1 SNHLY, CDR2 FYNNEI. V dropped 0 bases and J dropped 0 bases, with 18 bases sitting between them. CDR3 residues: CASSEARVGQGTSYNSPLHF. The CDR3 DNA is TGTGCCAGCAGTGAAGCGAGAGTTGGGCAGGGGACCTCCTATAATTCACCCCTCCACTTT. Full variable domain (missing parts from reference TRBV2 and TRBJ1-6): EPEVTQTPSHQVTQMGQEVILRCVPISNHLYFYWYRQILGQKVEFLVSFYNNEISEKSEIFDDQFSVERPDGSNFTLKIRSTKLEDSAMYFCASSEARVGQGTSYNSPLHFGNGTRLTVT.

The CDR3 region is CASRTGTGLISYEQYF. The CDR3 DNA is TGTGCCAGCAGGACCGGGACAGGTCTTATTTCCTACGAGCAGTACTTC. The chain joins TRBV28 to TRBJ2-7; 8 bases map to TRBD1. Germline CDR1 MDHEN, CDR2 SYDVKM. This CDR3 is 16 amino acids long. Trimming removed 6 bases from V and 1 base from J; junction bases left unmatched: 11.

The sample holds a few counts of this clone. This CDR3 reads CASSSGTSGVQYF. In DNA form, the CDR3 reads TGTGCCAGCAGCTCTGGGACTAGCGGGGTCCAGTACTTC. The V and J genes are TRBV6-5 and TRBJ2-5; 13 positions match TRBD2. The germline V gene has CDR1 MNHEY and CDR2 SVGAGI. The CDR3 is 13 amino acids. Trimming removed 6 bases from V and 10 bases from J; junction bases left unmatched: 5.